Included here is one T cell receptor (beta chain) sequence, with context. As yet, its antigen is unknown. The CDR3 spans 19 residues. Per the germline V gene, CDR1 is SQVTM and CDR2 is ANQGSEA. Trimming at V came to 7 bases and at J to 3 bases, leaving 17 bases not matched to a gene. The data are from a study of shared clonotypes between healthy human individuals. The data were produced by immunoSEQ multiplex PCR, yet TCRdb's version contains in-frame clones alone and is incomplete. This sample has fewer than 1.8 million clones, with about 98.5% found just once. Study results and caveats: Rarefaction indicated that sorted-subset sequencing remained incomplete although depth was large.

Specimen: naive CD4+ T cells sorted from blood. Subset described: CD45RA+ positively selected. The chain employs TRBV29-1 and TRBJ2-1, with TRBD2 identical over 14 bases. This sequence originates from a man aged 30 to 45 in good health. The CDR3 nucleotides are TGCAGCGGGAGGACTAGCGGGAGGCCCAAGGAGTTTTACTACAATGAGCAGTTCTTC. Protein sequence: CSGRTSGRPKEFYYNEQFF.